This T cell receptor beta chain was documented in a study of T cell responses to AZD1222 COVID-19 vaccine. CDR3 length: 11 residues. With 2 bases removed from V and 3 bases from J, the gap between germline ends came to 2 bases. Germline CDR1 and CDR2: MNHNY and SVGAGI (reference sequence). Sequencing used immunoSEQ multiplex PCR; TCRdb keeps in-frame clones, though not all of them. In the table there are under 140,000 clones, 85% to 95% of which are singletons. This clonotype was obtained from an adult who received the AZD1222 COVID-19 vaccine. This sample comprised peripheral blood, obtained 28 days after the second AZD1222 dose. V gene TRBV6-6 combines with J gene TRBJ2-7; D not certain. The CDR3 is CASSYLYEQYF. In DNA, the CDR3 is TGTGCCAGCAGTTACCTCTACGAGCAGTACTTC.